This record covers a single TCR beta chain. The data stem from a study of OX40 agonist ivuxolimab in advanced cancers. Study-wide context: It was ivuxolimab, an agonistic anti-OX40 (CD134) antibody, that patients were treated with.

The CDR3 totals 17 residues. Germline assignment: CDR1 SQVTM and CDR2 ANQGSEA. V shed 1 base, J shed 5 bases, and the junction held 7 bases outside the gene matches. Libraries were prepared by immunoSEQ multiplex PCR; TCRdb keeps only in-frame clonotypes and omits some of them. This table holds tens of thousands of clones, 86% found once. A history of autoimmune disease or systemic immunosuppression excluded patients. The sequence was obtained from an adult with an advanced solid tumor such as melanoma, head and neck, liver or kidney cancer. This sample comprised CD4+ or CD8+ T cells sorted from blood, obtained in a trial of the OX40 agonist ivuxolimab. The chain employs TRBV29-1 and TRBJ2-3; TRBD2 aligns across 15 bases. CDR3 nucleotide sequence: TGCAGCGTTGAAGGGACTAGCGGGAGGGGGTTGGTAGATACGCAGTATTTT. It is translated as CSVEGTSGRGLVDTQYF.